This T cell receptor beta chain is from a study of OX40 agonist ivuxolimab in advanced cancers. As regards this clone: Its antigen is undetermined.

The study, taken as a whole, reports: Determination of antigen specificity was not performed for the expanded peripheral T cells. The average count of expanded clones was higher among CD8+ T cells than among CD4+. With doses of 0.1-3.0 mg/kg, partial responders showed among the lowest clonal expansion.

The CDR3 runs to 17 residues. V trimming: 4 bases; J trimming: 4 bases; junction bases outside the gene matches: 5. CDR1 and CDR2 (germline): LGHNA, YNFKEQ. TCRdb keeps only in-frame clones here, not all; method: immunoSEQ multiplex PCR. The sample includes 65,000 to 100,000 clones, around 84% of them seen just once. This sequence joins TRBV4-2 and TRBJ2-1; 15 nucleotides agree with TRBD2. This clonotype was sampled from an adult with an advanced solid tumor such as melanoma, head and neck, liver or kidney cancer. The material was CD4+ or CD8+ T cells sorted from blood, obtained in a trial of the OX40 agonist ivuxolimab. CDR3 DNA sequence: TGTGCCAGCAGCCCAACGGGACTAGCGGGGGGTTACAATGAGCAGTTCTTC. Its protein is CASSPTGLAGGYNEQFF.